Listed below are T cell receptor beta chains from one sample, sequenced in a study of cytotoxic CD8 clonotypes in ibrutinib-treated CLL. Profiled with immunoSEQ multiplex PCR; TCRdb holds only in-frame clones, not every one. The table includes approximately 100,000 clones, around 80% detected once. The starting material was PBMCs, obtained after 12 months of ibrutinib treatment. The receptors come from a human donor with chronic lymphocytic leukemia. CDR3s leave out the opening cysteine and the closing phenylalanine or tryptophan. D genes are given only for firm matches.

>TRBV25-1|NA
ASSGDRFETQY
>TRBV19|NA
ASSIDQRSGYT
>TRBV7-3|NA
ASSRGGGVGTDTQY
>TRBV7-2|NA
ASSLGLGSYNEQF
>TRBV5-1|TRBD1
ASSGTGVQETQY
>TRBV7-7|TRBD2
ASSQGGGGMADTQY
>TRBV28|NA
ASSPSDIITYEQY
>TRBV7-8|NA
ASSLAAGLVDTQY
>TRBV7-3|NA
ASSLTSTRKGQGKKPQH
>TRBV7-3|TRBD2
ASSKGLAGEGTDTQY
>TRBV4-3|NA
ASSQGGTDTDTQY
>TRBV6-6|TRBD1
ASSKQGQPNTEAF
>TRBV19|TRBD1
ASSIRDRNYGYT
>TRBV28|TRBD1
ASSYLGQEESYEQY
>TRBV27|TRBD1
ASSRTGSGQPQH
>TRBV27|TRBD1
ASSPSRGNSPLH
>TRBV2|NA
ASSDERSTEAF
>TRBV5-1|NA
ASSLEGPLTGELF
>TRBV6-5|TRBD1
ASSARRDRAYEQY
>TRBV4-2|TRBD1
ASSLDRALNSPLH
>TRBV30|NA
AWSPSRHEQF
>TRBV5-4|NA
ASSLGPGVGNTIY
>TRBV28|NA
ASSLQRAGDQPQH
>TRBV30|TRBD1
AWTAGTGGYGYT
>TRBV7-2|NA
ASSFAGTGELF
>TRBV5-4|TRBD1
ASSFTQGASETQY